A single sample is the source of the 9 T cell receptor beta chains below, sequenced in a study of blood T cell repertoires in COVID-19. Sequencing was performed with immunoSEQ multiplex PCR; in TCRdb, only in-frame clones are kept and a portion is missing. The table has just under 65,000 clones, 76% seen once. The sequencing sample was made of peripheral blood. These receptors originate from a woman older than 75 with acute or convalescent COVID-19.

The gene calls are TRBV5-1 and TRBJ2-7; 8 bases align to TRBD1. This CDR3 is built from 15 residues. V was clipped by 4 bases and J by 5 bases; unmatched bases: 11. Germline V gene sequence: CDR1 SGHRS, CDR2 YFSETQ. The CDR3 region has the DNA TGCGCCAGCAGCCCAAACGGACAGGGACTCAACGAGCAGTACTTC. This translates into CASSPNGQGLNEQYF.

This clone was recorded a few times. The DNA of the CDR3 is TGTGCTAGTGGTTTATCGGGAGGAGGCTACACCTTC. Protein sequence: CASGLSGGGYTF. This chain links TRBV12-5 with TRBJ1-2; D gene ambiguous. The germline V and J ends were trimmed by 3 bases and 8 bases, with 10 bases remaining between them. Germline CDR1 LGHNT, CDR2 FRNRAP. The CDR3 spans 12 residues.

The rearrangement uses TRBV4-1 and TRBJ2-1, with 10 bases aligning to TRBD2. Per the germline V gene, CDR1 is MGHRA and CDR2 is YSYEKL. The V gene end was trimmed by 4 bases and the J gene end by 7 bases; junction bases not matched to a gene: 13. This CDR3 comprises 17 residues. The CDR3: CASSLAVLAGGRNEQFF. CDR3 DNA sequence: TGCGCCAGCAGCCTGGCCGTATTAGCGGGAGGCCGGAATGAGCAGTTCTTC.

This chain uses TRBV5-6 with TRBJ2-7, with TRBD1 as a possible D gene (6 bases). Trimming cost V 5 bases and J 2 bases, with 14 bases left between them. The CDR3 covers 14 residues. CDR1 is SGHDT, CDR2 YYEEEE, per germline. CDR3 bases: TGTGCCAGCAGGACGCAGGGACACCCCTACGAGCAGTACTTC. It is translated as CASRTQGHPYEQYF.

The chain couples TRBV15 to TRBJ2-7, with D perhaps matching TRBD2 (7 bases). Trimming took off 1 base at V and 0 bases at J, with 10 bases between the two ends. The CDR3 covers 15 residues. CDR1 is LNHNV and CDR2 is YYDKDF in the germline V gene (reference sequence). The CDR3 spells CATSRGGGLSYEQYF. DNA for the CDR3: TGTGCCACCAGCAGAGGGGGGGGCCTCTCCTACGAGCAGTACTTC.

The chain employs TRBV5-1 and TRBJ1-1; D is ambiguous. The ends were cut back, 4 bases at V and 0 bases at J, with 10 bases in the middle. CDR3 size: 14 residues. Germline CDR1 is SGHRS and CDR2 is YFSETQ. The CDR3, as DNA: TGCGCCAGCAGCGCCGGAGGCATGAACACTGAAGCTTTCTTT. It yields the protein CASSAGGMNTEAFF.

This clone appeared a few times. J is TRBJ1-2 and V is TRBV30, with 8 bases fitting TRBD1. Trimming at V came to 1 base and at J to 4 bases, leaving 14 bases not matched to a gene. The germline V gene encodes CDR1 GTSNPN and CDR2 SVGIG (reference sequence). The CDR3 consists of 17 residues. The CDR3 region is CAWSGYPTGGEVYGYTF. CDR3 bases: TGTGCCTGGAGTGGTTACCCTACAGGGGGAGAGGTCTATGGCTACACCTTC.

The rearrangement uses TRBV5-1 and TRBJ2-7; TRBD2 might be the D (5 bases). The CDR3 loop spans 14 amino acids. Per the germline V gene, CDR1 is SGHRS and CDR2 is YFSETQ. V lost 0 bases, J lost 5 bases, and 12 bases lay in between. Written as DNA, the CDR3 is TGCGCCAGCAGCTTGGAAGGGAGCCAGAACGAGCAGTACTTC. Translated, it gives CASSLEGSQNEQYF.

V is TRBV27 and J is TRBJ2-1, with a weak D call TRBD1 (6 bases). Looked up from germline, CDR1 is MNHEY and CDR2 is SMNVEV (reference sequence). The ends were cut back, 7 bases at V and 9 bases at J, with 16 bases in the middle. This CDR3 has 13 residues. The CDR3 DNA is TGTGCCAGCATGGGCCCAGGGGCCGGTGAGCAGTTCTTC. It translates to CASMGPGAGEQFF.